The 29 T cell receptor beta chains below were found in one sample sequenced in a study of long-term antiretroviral therapy in people with HIV. Assay version v3.0 of immunoSEQ was used, and it was run at survey level. Clones were sequenced by immunoSEQ multiplex PCR, and TCRdb holds only the in-frame ones, with some missing. The sample shows 20,000 to 25,000 clones, 85% to 90% of them seen only once. The sequencing here drew on unsorted PBMCs, taken 2.3 years after starting antiretroviral therapy. These receptors all come from a man aged 55 to 70 with HIV.

This chain links TRBV9 with TRBJ1-1; D unresolved. V lost 3 bases to trimming and J lost 0 bases, with 6 bases between them. CDR1 is SGDLS and CDR2 is YYNGEE in the germline V gene. There are 13 residues in the CDR3. CDR3 DNA sequence: TGTGCCAGCAGCGCGACATTGAACACTGAAGCTTTCTTT. It is translated as CASSATLNTEAFF.

V and J are TRBV18 and TRBJ2-2; possible D gene TRBD2, 5 bases. With 2 bases removed from V and 6 bases from J, the gap between germline ends came to 19 bases. CDR1 KGHSH and CDR2 LQKENI come from the germline V gene. This CDR3 contains 17 residues. The DNA for the CDR3 is TGTGCCAGCTCACCAATTCAGGCGACTGGGAGCTCCGGGGAGCTGTTTTTT. The encoded protein is CASSPIQATGSSGELFF.

The chain couples TRBV27 to TRBJ2-5; 9 bases are a match to TRBD2. V dropped 3 bases and J dropped 5; count of bases not matched to a gene: 4. Germline V gene lookup returns CDR1 MNHEY and CDR2 SMNVEV (reference sequence). CDR3 size: 14 residues. This CDR3 reads CASSFGLAGETQYF. In DNA, the CDR3 is TGTGCCAGCAGTTTCGGCCTAGCGGGGGAGACCCAGTACTTC.

The chain recombines TRBV7-6 with TRBJ2-5, with 9 bases fitting TRBD1. Unmatched junction bases numbered 9, after V lost 5 bases and J lost 5 bases. Germline V gene sequence: CDR1 SGHVS, CDR2 FNYEAQ. This CDR3 contains 15 residues. In DNA, the CDR3 is TGTGCCAGCAGCCATCGGACAGGGGATGGGGAGACCCAGTACTTC. This gives the protein CASSHRTGDGETQYF.

The CDR3 region is CSVETLTGAYEQYF. The CDR3 coding sequence is TGCAGCGTTGAAACCCTGACAGGGGCCTACGAGCAGTACTTC. The V and J genes are TRBV29-1 and TRBJ2-7; 8 nucleotides align to TRBD1. This CDR3 contains 14 residues. Germline CDR1 SQVTM, CDR2 ANQGSEA. Germline trimming cut 2 bases from V and 2 bases from J; bases unmatched to any gene: 5.

V is TRBV10-1 and J is TRBJ2-3, with TRBD2 as a possible D gene (5 bases). CDR3 length: 16 amino acids. Germline V lookup: CDR1 WNHNN, CDR2 SYGVQD (reference sequence). V lost 2 bases and J 1 base, leaving 13 bases between the germline ends. The CDR3 loop reads CASSEADSVRTDTQYF. The DNA for the CDR3 is TGCGCCAGCAGTGAGGCGGACTCCGTACGCACAGATACGCAGTATTTT.

This clone was found once. CDR3 loop: CASSADRTSGNTIYF. Written as DNA, the CDR3 is TGTGCCAGCAGCGCTGACAGGACCTCTGGAAACACCATATATTTT. V gene TRBV6-4 combines with J gene TRBJ1-3; tentatively, D is TRBD1 (6 bases). CDR3 length equals 15 residues. Germline V lookup: CDR1 MRHNA, CDR2 SNTAGT. Deletions cut 6 bases from V and 0 bases from J, with 12 bases between.

The chain is built from TRBV5-1 and TRBJ2-5; TRBD2 agrees at 7 bases. V shed 4 bases, J shed 2 bases, and the junction held 5 bases outside the gene matches. CDR3 length: 14 residues. Germline V gene sequence: CDR1 SGHRS, CDR2 YFSETQ. The CDR3 loop reads CASSQGLVQETQYF. The CDR3 coding sequence is TGCGCCAGCAGCCAAGGACTAGTTCAAGAGACCCAGTACTTC.

The rearrangement joins TRBV29-1 to TRBJ2-7, with no clear D. This CDR3 contains 12 residues. The V and J ends lost 8 bases and 0 bases respectively, with 11 bases between them. Germline V gives CDR1 SQVTM, CDR2 ANQGSEA. This CDR3 is CSSRTNSYEQYF. Here the CDR3 DNA reads TGCAGCTCCCGAACCAACTCCTACGAGCAGTACTTC.

The genes are TRBV18 and TRBJ1-2, with D uncertain. CDR1 KGHSH and CDR2 LQKENI come from the germline V gene. Trimming stripped 3 bases from V and 1 base from J, with 9 bases between. This CDR3 comprises 14 residues. The CDR3 nucleotides read TGTGCCAGCTCACCTAGCCAATTTAACTATGGCTACACCTTC. Amino acid sequence: CASSPSQFNYGYTF.

V is TRBV19 and J is TRBJ2-4, with D possibly matching TRBD1 (6 bases). The CDR3 is 13 residues long. The germline gives CDR1 LNHDA, CDR2 SQIVND (reference sequence). Trimming cost V 8 bases and J 5 bases, with 13 bases left between them. CDR3 loop: CASRQGPQNIQYF. As DNA, the CDR3 is TGTGCCAGTCGTCAGGGGCCACAAAACATTCAGTACTTC.

The chain joins TRBV5-4 to TRBJ2-2; D tentatively reads TRBD1 or TRBD2 (7 bases each). Germline V gene lookup returns CDR1 SGHNT and CDR2 YYREEE (reference sequence). Trimming removed 3 bases from V and 5 bases from J, with 17 bases in between. CDR3 size: 16 residues. DNA for the CDR3: TGTGCCAGCAGCTCCCAGGGGGGGGCGGGGACCGGGGAGCTGTTTTTT. This encodes CASSSQGGAGTGELFF.

This clone was seen a single time. The chain links TRBV6-5 to TRBJ2-2; no clear D gene. This CDR3 comprises 14 residues. In germline, CDR1 is MNHEY, CDR2 SVGAGI. Trimming took off 0 bases at V and 4 bases at J, with 6 bases between the two ends. In DNA form, the CDR3 reads TGTGCCAGCAGTTACTCGGCAGGCACCGGGGAGCTGTTTTTT. Amino acid sequence: CASSYSAGTGELFF.

This sequence joins TRBV10-1 and TRBJ2-3, with 10 bases fitting TRBD2. V was pared by 5 bases and J by 0 bases, with 2 bases of the junction left unmatched. Germline V gene data show CDR1 as WNHNN and CDR2 as SYGVQD (reference sequence). This CDR3 contains 15 residues. For the CDR3, the DNA is TGCGCCAGCAGTTCTAGCGGGGGAAGCACAGATACGCAGTATTTT. This encodes CASSSSGGSTDTQYF.

This clone was counted between two and nine times. This sequence joins TRBV7-9 and TRBJ2-7, with no clear D. Germline V gene lookup returns CDR1 SEHNR and CDR2 FQNEAQ (reference sequence). The CDR3 sequence is 14 residues long. The V end lost 4 bases, the J end lost 2 bases, and 12 bases lay between the germline ends. CDR3 residues: CASSSLKVTYEQYF. For the CDR3, the DNA is TGTGCCAGCAGCTCCCTCAAGGTAACCTACGAGCAGTACTTC. Drawing the rest from reference TRBV7-9 and TRBJ2-7, the complete variable domain is DTGVSQNPRHKITKRGQNVTFRCDPISEHNRLYWYRQTLGQGPEFLTYFQNEAQLEKSRLLSDRFSAERPKGSFSTLEIQRTEQGDSAMYLCASSSLKVTYEQYFGPGTRLTVT.

This clone was observed once. J is TRBJ1-6 and V is TRBV27; the D gene is possibly TRBD1 (5 bases). With 3 bases removed from V and 7 bases from J, the gap between germline ends came to 7 bases. CDR1 and CDR2 (germline): MNHEY, SMNVEV (reference sequence). The CDR3 has 13 residues. The CDR3 DNA follows: TGTGCCAGCAGTTTTACAGGCAATTCACCCCTCCACTTT. This codes for CASSFTGNSPLHF.

The chain joins TRBV5-6 to TRBJ1-2, with 9 nucleotides matching TRBD1. V dropped 4 bases and J dropped 2; count of bases not matched to a gene: 15. CDR1 and CDR2 from the germline V gene are SGHDT and YYEEEE. This CDR3 has 18 amino acids. In nucleotides, the CDR3 is TGTGCCAGCAGCCCGCGTCCCGGGACAGGGAGTCTAAACTATGGCTACACCTTC. Its translation is CASSPRPGTGSLNYGYTF. The full variable domain, with the rest looked up from reference TRBV5-6 and TRBJ1-2, is DAGVTQSPTHLIKTRGQQVTLRCSPKSGHDTVSWYQQALGQGPQFIFQYYEEEERQRGNFPDRFSGHQFPNYSSELNVNALLLGDSALYLCASSPRPGTGSLNYGYTFGSGTRLTVV.

The CDR3: CASSLVGLSPLHF. The CDR3 DNA is TGTGCCAGCAGCTTGGTAGGGCTATCACCCCTCCACTTT. The rearrangement uses TRBV5-5 and TRBJ1-6; D unclear. The V gene's germline CDR1 is SGHKS and CDR2 YYEKEE (reference sequence). This CDR3 contains 13 residues. V lost 0 bases to trimming and J lost 10 bases, with 8 bases between them.

The CDR3 nucleotides read TGTGCCAGCAGCTCAAGTTGGGGCAGGGAGACCCAGTACTTC. Residues: CASSSSWGRETQYF. This rearrangement joins TRBV7-8 to TRBJ2-5; tentative D call: TRBD1 (5 bases). The germline CDR1 and CDR2 sequences are SGHVS and FQNEAQ. CDR3 length: 14 residues. Trimming removed 4 bases at V and 5 bases at J, with 14 bases between.

This chain connects TRBV12-5 to TRBJ1-5, with 9 bases that match TRBD1. CDR1 and CDR2 (germline): LGHNT, FRNRAP. The CDR3 loop spans 18 amino acids. The junction had 11 bases not matched to a gene; V was cut back by 3 bases and J by 2 bases. The CDR3 loop is CASGLQQGARIGNQPQHF. The DNA of the CDR3 is TGTGCTAGTGGTTTACAACAGGGGGCGCGGATTGGCAATCAGCCCCAGCATTTT.

As to this clone: The sample has other DNA sequences that encode this CDR3 too. The chain has TRBV1 and TRBJ1-1. TRBV1 is classified as a pseudogene. The CDR3 runs to 13 residues. CDR3 DNA sequence: TGCACCAGCTCAGATCGTGGGAATACTGAAGCTTTCTTT. This encodes CTSSDRGNTEAFF.

This clone was seen a handful of times. V gene TRBV29-1 combines with J gene TRBJ2-1; 8 bases are a match to TRBD1. Germline-derived CDR1 and CDR2 are SQVTM and ANQGSEA. With 5 bases clipped from V and 15 bases from J, the junction kept 24 bases outside the gene matches. CDR3 length: 16 amino acids. The CDR3 sequence: CSVRQGAGKLDVVWFF. The CDR3 bases are TGCAGCGTTCGGCAGGGGGCTGGGAAACTTGATGTGGTGTGGTTCTTC.

The chain joins TRBV5-1 to TRBJ2-4; D may be TRBD1 (6 bases). Germline lookup yields CDR1 SGHRS and CDR2 YFSETQ. CDR3 length equals 17 residues. Trimming left V 4 bases short and J 6 bases short, with 23 bases between. CDR3 sequence: CASSIRDNIGAGNIQYF. DNA of the CDR3: TGCGCCAGCAGCATCCGGGACAATATAGGGGCTGGAAACATTCAGTACTTC.

The chain employs TRBV5-1 and TRBJ2-3, with TRBD2 identical over 7 bases. J lost 4 bases, V lost 2 bases, and 7 bases had no gene match. Germline values: CDR1 SGHRS, CDR2 YFSETQ. The CDR3 spans 15 residues. The CDR3 DNA reads TGCGCCAGCAGCTTTGGAGCGGGGTCCCCAGATACGCAGTATTTT. This encodes CASSFGAGSPDTQYF.

The gene calls are TRBV30 and TRBJ1-6; TRBD1 agrees at 8 bases. The CDR3 length is 16 residues. CDR1 and CDR2 from the germline V gene are GTSNPN and SVGIG (reference sequence). V trimming: 2 bases; J trimming: 4 bases; junction bases outside the gene matches: 7. The CDR3 here is CAWSKPGQAYNSPLHF. CDR3 DNA: TGTGCCTGGAGTAAACCGGGACAGGCTTATAATTCACCCCTCCACTTT.

The V and J genes are TRBV18 and TRBJ2-5; TRBD2 matches at 12 bases. The CDR3 is 17 residues long. Trimming at V came to 1 base and at J to 5 bases, leaving 8 bases not matched to a gene. Germline V gives CDR1 KGHSH, CDR2 LQKENI. The CDR3 bases are TGTGCCAGCTCACCACGGCTAGCGGGGGGGCCGGAGGAGACCCAGTACTTC. Translated: CASSPRLAGGPEETQYF. Based on the CDR3 plus reference TRBV18 and TRBJ2-5, the full variable domain is NAGVMQNPRHLVRRRGQEARLRCSPMKGHSHVYWYRQLPEEGLKFMVYLQKENIIDESGMPKERFSAEFPKEGPSILRIQQVVRGDSAAYFCASSPRLAGGPEETQYFGPGTRLLVL.

The rearrangement joins TRBV5-4 to TRBJ2-1, with 10 bases identical to TRBD1. The CDR3 has 16 amino acids. In germline, CDR1 is SGHNT, CDR2 YYREEE (reference sequence). The V segment lost 4 bases and the J segment 5 bases; nucleotides outside the gene matches: 9. The CDR3 DNA follows: TGTGCCAGCAGCGGTACCGGGACAGGGGAACACAATGAGCAGTTCTTC. This encodes CASSGTGTGEHNEQFF.

This chain uses TRBV5-4 with TRBJ1-6, with D tentatively TRBD1 (5 bases). The germline gives CDR1 SGHNT, CDR2 YYREEE (reference sequence). The CDR3 totals 15 residues. Trimming cost V 3 bases and J 7 bases, with 14 bases left between them. The CDR3, as DNA: TGTGCCAGCAGCTCATCGGGGCAGGAAAATTCACCCCTCCACTTT. It specifies CASSSSGQENSPLHF.

This clone was observed a few times. This rearrangement joins TRBV5-4 to TRBJ1-6; TRBD1 is a possible D gene (6 bases). With 4 bases removed from V and 6 bases from J, the gap between germline ends came to 14 bases. CDR3 length equals 15 residues. Germline V gives CDR1 SGHNT, CDR2 YYREEE (reference sequence). CDR3: CASSPVVGANSPLHF. Written as DNA, the CDR3 is TGTGCCAGCAGCCCGGTTGTGGGGGCTAATTCACCCCTCCACTTT.